Presented here are 27 T cell receptor beta chains from one specimen sequenced in a study of cytotoxic CD8 clonotypes in ibrutinib-treated CLL. The repertoire was sequenced with immunoSEQ multiplex PCR; TCRdb's copy has only in-frame clones and lacks some. The sample lists approximately 32,000 clones; about half were seen once. The material was PBMCs, obtained before ibrutinib treatment. These receptors were taken from a human donor with chronic lymphocytic leukemia.

This chain links TRBV11-2 with TRBJ2-3; 12 bases are a match to TRBD1. Germline V gives CDR1 SGHAT, CDR2 FQNNGV. CDR3 length equals 17 residues. V was clipped by 0 bases and J by 5 bases; unmatched bases: 6. Written as DNA, the CDR3 is TGTGCCAGCAGCTTAGATCTAAGGGACAGGGGGCTAGATACGCAGTATTTT. Translation: CASSLDLRDRGLDTQYF.

The chain employs TRBV29-1 and TRBJ2-7; 7 bases are a match to TRBD1. Trimming took 5 bases from V and 0 from J; bases not matched to a gene: 4. The CDR3 is made up of 13 amino acids. CDR1 is SQVTM, CDR2 ANQGSEA, per germline. CDR3 coding DNA: TGCAGCGTTACGAGGACAGGCTCCTACGAGCAGTACTTC. Translating it yields CSVTRTGSYEQYF.

The chain employs TRBV4-2 and TRBJ2-7; 14 nucleotides line up with TRBD2. Germline CDR1 LGHNA, CDR2 YNFKEQ. The CDR3 has 16 amino acids. V trimming: 5 bases; J trimming: 3 bases; junction bases outside the gene matches: 6. CDR3 DNA sequence: TGTGCCAGCAGCGGGACTAGCGGGGGTCCTATCTACGAGCAGTACTTC. Translation: CASSGTSGGPIYEQYF.

This rearrangement joins TRBV10-3 to TRBJ1-4; perhaps TRBD1 as D (5 bases). CDR1 and CDR2 (germline): ENHRY, SYGVKD. V was clipped by 3 bases and J by 5 bases, with 7 bases between them. The CDR3 loop spans 13 amino acids. CDR3 residues: CAISERTNEKLFF. In nucleotides, the CDR3 is TGTGCCATCAGTGAACGGACAAATGAAAAACTGTTTTTT.

The chain uses TRBV15 and TRBJ1-5; D gene ambiguous. CDR3 size: 13 residues. V was cut by 4 bases and J by 2 bases, with 6 bases left in between. Germline assignment: CDR1 LNHNV and CDR2 YYDKDF (reference sequence). The CDR3 region is CATSTAGNQPQHF. CDR3 DNA: TGTGCCACCAGCACCGCAGGCAATCAGCCCCAGCATTTT.

This clone appeared once. V usage is TRBV5-8 and J usage is TRBJ1-1; D call uncertain. V was shortened by 0 bases and J by 11 bases, with 8 bases between the two germline ends. Per germline, CDR1 SGHTS and CDR2 YDEGEE. The CDR3 covers 11 residues. CDR3 in DNA: TGTGCCAGCAGCTTGGCTTTAGGGGCTTTCTTT. It codes for CASSLALGAFF.

This chain joins TRBV27 and TRBJ2-7; possibly TRBD2 for D (5 bases). This CDR3 has 13 residues. In germline, CDR1 is MNHEY, CDR2 SMNVEV (reference sequence). V was shortened by 6 bases and J by 2 bases, with 11 bases between the two germline ends. CDR3 coding DNA: TGTGCCAGCAGGAGGGCGGGTCCCTACGAGCAGTACTTC. Amino acid sequence: CASRRAGPYEQYF.

This clone was picked up a small number of times. The chain links TRBV19 to TRBJ1-5; D uncertain. The germline CDR1 and CDR2 sequences are LNHDA and SQIVND (reference sequence). This CDR3 is 14 amino acids long. V was clipped by 1 base and J by 1 base, with 5 bases between them. The CDR3 is CASSIGGSNQPQHF. The CDR3 DNA reads as TGTGCCAGTAGTATAGGTGGGAGCAATCAGCCCCAGCATTTT.

This clone was picked up one time. The chain joins TRBV7-3 to TRBJ1-1; D unclear. Trimming removed 1 base from V and 1 base from J, with 4 bases in between. The CDR3 length is 13 residues. The germline CDR1 and CDR2 sequences are SGHTA and FQGTGA. The CDR3 coding sequence is TGTGCCAGCAGCTTAATTGGGAACACTGAAGCTTTCTTT. As protein: CASSLIGNTEAFF.

V gene TRBV5-6 combines with J gene TRBJ2-7; D is undetermined. Trimming stripped 4 bases from V and 0 bases from J, with 11 bases between. Germline V gene lookup returns CDR1 SGHDT and CDR2 YYEEEE. The CDR3 consists of 14 residues. The CDR3 region is CASSAGRLSYEQYF. In nucleotides, the CDR3 is TGTGCCAGCAGCGCTGGACGGCTCTCCTACGAGCAGTACTTC. The full variable domain, with the rest looked up from reference TRBV5-6 and TRBJ2-7, is DAGVTQSPTHLIKTRGQQVTLRCSPKSGHDTVSWYQQALGQGPQFIFQYYEEEERQRGNFPDRFSGHQFPNYSSELNVNALLLGDSALYLCASSAGRLSYEQYFGPGTRLTVT.

This sequence joins TRBV18 and TRBJ1-4; tentative D call: TRBD1 (6 bases). Trimming stripped 0 bases from V and 2 bases from J, with 22 bases between. The CDR3 contains 20 residues. The germline CDR1 and CDR2 sequences are KGHSH and LQKENI. The CDR3 loop reads CASSPPFGAGGRTTNEKLFF. The DNA of the CDR3 is TGTGCCAGCTCACCACCTTTTGGAGCGGGGGGCCGCACTACTAATGAAAAACTGTTTTTT.

The chain employs TRBV28 and TRBJ1-2; no clear D gene. Germline values: CDR1 MDHEN, CDR2 SYDVKM. Trimming removed 2 bases from V and 1 base from J, with 11 bases in between. The CDR3 has 15 residues. The DNA for the CDR3 is TGTGCCAGCAGTTTAGCGCCGGGCAGTAACTATGGCTACACCTTC. Its protein product is CASSLAPGSNYGYTF.

The gene calls are TRBV7-6 and TRBJ2-7; 7 bases align to TRBD2. V lost 0 bases, J lost 6 bases, and 8 bases stayed unmatched. CDR1 and CDR2 from the germline V gene are SGHVS and FNYEAQ. There are 15 residues in the CDR3. DNA of the CDR3: TGTGCCAGCAGCTTAGCTAGGGGACTACTGGTCGAGCAGTACTTC. This gives the protein CASSLARGLLVEQYF.

This chain connects TRBV4-1 to TRBJ1-1, with D maybe TRBD1 (5 bases). The CDR3 totals 16 residues. Trimming took 0 bases from V and 6 from J, leaving 17 bases between them. Per germline, CDR1 MGHRA and CDR2 YSYEKL. The CDR3 sequence: CASSQEYAGFKAEAFF. CDR3 bases: TGCGCCAGCAGCCAAGAGTACGCAGGGTTTAAAGCTGAAGCTTTCTTT.

The chain employs TRBV29-1 and TRBJ1-1; perhaps TRBD1 as D (6 bases). CDR1 is SQVTM, CDR2 ANQGSEA, per germline. CDR3 length: 13 residues. The ends were cut back, 6 bases at V and 1 base at J, with 12 bases in the middle. For the CDR3, the DNA is TGCAGCGTGGCCGGGACATCGAACACTGAAGCTTTCTTT. Translation gives CSVAGTSNTEAFF.

The rearrangement links TRBV5-1 to TRBJ1-6; no firm D call. The length of the CDR3 is 15 residues. Per germline, CDR1 SGHRS and CDR2 YFSETQ. V was clipped by 4 bases and J by 0 bases, with 8 bases between them. In DNA form, the CDR3 reads TGCGCCAGCAGCCCGGGCAACTCCTATAATTCACCCCTCCACTTT. This encodes CASSPGNSYNSPLHF. Full variable domain (outside the CDR3, taken from reference TRBV5-1 and TRBJ1-6): KAGVTQTPRYLIKTRGQQVTLSCSPISGHRSVSWYQQTPGQGLQFLFEYFSETQRNKGNFPGRFSGRQFSNSRSEMNVSTLELGDSALYLCASSPGNSYNSPLHFGNGTRLTVT.

This clone was seen only a few times. This chain links TRBV18 with TRBJ2-7, with 7 bases aligning to TRBD1. CDR1 is KGHSH and CDR2 is LQKENI in the germline V gene. The CDR3 runs to 13 residues. Losses at the gene ends were 3 bases for V and 3 bases for J; bases not matched to a gene: 2. Here the CDR3 DNA reads TGTGCCAGCTCACCGGGGACAGACTACGAGCAGTACTTC. Residues: CASSPGTDYEQYF. The variable domain in full, completed from reference TRBV18 and TRBJ2-7, reads NAGVMQNPRHLVRRRGQEARLRCSPMKGHSHVYWYRQLPEEGLKFMVYLQKENIIDESGMPKERFSAEFPKEGPSILRIQQVVRGDSAAYFCASSPGTDYEQYFGPGTRLTVT.

V is TRBV5-6 and J is TRBJ2-3; possibly TRBD1 or TRBD2 for D (5 bases each). The V gene lost 3 bases and the J gene lost 4 bases, with 15 bases spanning the gap. The CDR3 runs to 15 residues. The germline CDR1 and CDR2 sequences are SGHDT and YYEEEE. The CDR3 nucleotides read TGTGCCAGCAGCTGGGGGTGGGGTCGGGCAGATACGCAGTATTTT. The encoded protein is CASSWGWGRADTQYF.

The genes are TRBV6-1 and TRBJ2-1, with D possibly TRBD2 on 6 matching bases. The ends were cut back, 8 bases at V and 1 base at J, with 15 bases in the middle. Per germline, CDR1 MNHNS and CDR2 SASEGT. The CDR3 is 15 residues long. CDR3 DNA sequence: TGTGCCAGCGCTACGGGACTCCGATCCTACAATGAGCAGTTCTTC. Amino acids: CASATGLRSYNEQFF.

The V and J genes are TRBV19 and TRBJ1-1; no definite D call. Germline V gives CDR1 LNHDA, CDR2 SQIVND (reference sequence). V was shortened by 5 bases and J by 1 base, with 5 bases between the two germline ends. The CDR3 totals 12 residues. Here the CDR3 DNA reads TGTGCCAGTAGTGCGGGGAACACTGAAGCTTTCTTT. Protein: CASSAGNTEAFF.

The chain employs TRBV2 and TRBJ2-7; tentatively, D is TRBD1 (5 bases). V lost 2 bases and J 4 bases, leaving 12 bases between the germline ends. The CDR3 runs to 14 residues. Germline loops: CDR1 SNHLY, CDR2 FYNNEI. The CDR3 protein is CASSERGKTYEQYF. CDR3 sequence (DNA): TGTGCCAGCAGTGAAAGGGGTAAGACGTACGAGCAGTACTTC.

In its sample, this clone was seen a few times. The chain employs TRBV5-1 and TRBJ1-6; no clear D gene. V was clipped by 0 bases and J by 9 bases, with 7 bases between them. The CDR3 length is 13 residues. Germline V gives CDR1 SGHRS, CDR2 YFSETQ. The CDR3 region has the DNA TGCGCCAGCAGCTTGGAACAGACTTCACCCCTCCACTTT. Its translation is CASSLEQTSPLHF.

The chain has TRBV6-5 and TRBJ1-6, with D uncertain. V dropped 5 bases and J dropped 0 bases, with 8 bases sitting between them. This CDR3 region has 15 residues. Per germline, CDR1 MNHEY and CDR2 SVGAGI. CDR3 in DNA: TGTGCCAGCAGTATGACCAGCTCCTATAATTCACCCCTCCACTTT. Protein product: CASSMTSSYNSPLHF.

Concerning this clone itself: One end of the junction fails to match germline, which may point to a read error. The gene calls are TRBV9 and TRBJ1-2; the D gene is possibly TRBD1 (5 bases). Germline V gene data show CDR1 as SGDLS and CDR2 as YYNGEE. The CDR3 has 14 amino acids. CDR3 nucleotides: TGTGCCAGCAGCGTAGCTAGGACCAGGGAAGGGATACGGTTC. This sequence encodes CASSVARTREGIRF. Supplemented by reference TRBV9 and TRBJ1-2, the full variable domain reads DSGVTQTPKHLITATGQRVTLRCSPRSGDLSVYWYQQSLDQGLQFLIQYYNGEERAKGNILERFSAQQFPDLHSELNLSSLELGDSALYFCASSVARTREGIRFGSGTRLTVV.

The chain joins TRBV28 to TRBJ2-1; 9 bases agree with TRBD2. The CDR3 length is 15 residues. In germline, CDR1 is MDHEN, CDR2 SYDVKM. V was clipped by 5 bases and J by 2 bases; unmatched bases: 4. The CDR3 is CASSTSGGTYNEQFF. The CDR3 DNA reads TGTGCCAGCAGTACAAGCGGGGGGACCTACAATGAGCAGTTCTTC.

The chain employs TRBV9 and TRBJ2-5, with D perhaps matching TRBD2 (7 bases). V was pared by 0 bases and J by 4 bases, with 10 bases between. Per the germline V gene, CDR1 is SGDLS and CDR2 is YYNGEE. The CDR3 contains 14 residues. The DNA for the CDR3 is TGTGCCAGCAGCGTAGGCGGGGGCCTAGAGACCCAGTACTTC. It translates to CASSVGGGLETQYF.

This clone turned up a few times. This sequence joins TRBV5-6 and TRBJ1-4; D perhaps matches TRBD1 (6 bases). CDR1 and CDR2 (germline): SGHDT, YYEEEE. This CDR3 is built from 15 residues. V was trimmed by 2 bases and J by 5 bases, leaving 13 bases between them. CDR3 sequence (DNA): TGTGCCAGCAGCTTCCTGACAGGAGTAAATGAAAAACTGTTTTTT. Translation gives CASSFLTGVNEKLFF.